This T cell receptor (beta chain) was retrieved from a study of tumor-infiltrating lymphocytes in primary liver carcinoma. This clonotype appeared once. The junction shows a germline mismatch at one end, possibly a read error. Reverse transcription of approximately 500 ng total RNA with a constant-region primer produced TCR beta cDNA. A slightly modified ARM-PCR protocol with three nested multiplex PCR rounds produced these TCR beta libraries. Primers for the first two PCR rounds were TRBV1-TRBV30 forward primers and a C-beta reverse primer (roughly 10 cycles per round). A single record per CDR3 protein comes from TCRdb applying MiXCR to the multiplex PCR reads. Of 50,000 to 65,000 distinct CDR3 sequences detected, 71% appear once; the ten largest clones hold less than 45%. The length of the CDR3 is 14 residues. The germline V gene encodes CDR1 SEHNR and CDR2 FQNEAQ (reference sequence). Taking about 17-31 mg of unsorted bulk tissue, the authors co-extracted RNA and DNA.

This sequence originates from a man in his forties or fifties with primary liver carcinoma and hepatitis B virus infection. The rearrangement links TRBV7-9 to TRBJ1-1; a possible D gene is TRBD1 (5 bases). Sequenced: liver tumor tissue from sampling region 4. Noted subset: tumor region T4, right-lateral pole. For the CDR3, the DNA is TGTGCCAGCAGCTTAGTGTGGGGCTACACTGGAGCTTTCTTT. Its protein is CASSLVWGYTGAFF.